This T cell receptor (beta chain) was profiled in a study of control samples from healthy donors and cancer patients (dated by TCRdb to 2020 to 2022). The germline V and J ends show losses of 8 bases and 6 bases respectively, and no gene match explains 7 bases of the junction. The CDR3, from cysteine to phenylalanine, totals 13 residues. Only the CDR3 part of the read is kept: 39 bases, read in frame from the first base. Based on the germline V gene, the CDR1 and CDR2 sequences are LGHNA and YSLEER. Points on this clone: It lacks a known antigen. Per-base quality was not reported, and no clone a single base away is much larger than it.

The library was obtained by the immunoSEQ multiplex PCR assay. TCRdb retrieved this table from immuneACCESS and kept in-frame rearrangements only. Not all clones are present; in checked studies, unresolved V genes account for under half, and no reason is known for the remainder. This sample has more than 85,000 clones in its table, and about four fifths of those were observed once. The top ten hold roughly 13% of the sample. The material sequenced was blood. The source of this sequence is a woman aged 45-59 years in good health. The V gene is TRBV4-3 and the J gene is TRBJ2-7; 10 bases in the middle match TRBD1. CDR3 region: CASDGQGGSEQYF. The sequence in DNA is TGCGCCAGCGATGGACAGGGGGGGTCCGAGCAGTACTTC.